The 14 T cell receptor beta chains listed next were all sequenced from one sample in a study of shared clonotypes between healthy human individuals. Naivety among CD8 cells was defined by CD45RO negativity and positive CCR7 selection, thereby excluding terminally differentiated effector memory CD45RA+ cells. Sequencing used immunoSEQ multiplex PCR; TCRdb keeps in-frame clones, though not all of them. This table holds approximately 1.9 million clones, over 85% found once. The sequenced material came from naive CD8+ T cells from PBMCs. Receptor source: a man aged 18 to 35 in good health. Some clones in this sample may be carry-over from other donors' samples.

About this clone: Other nucleotide sequences in the sample specify the same CDR3. This sequence joins TRBV30 and TRBJ1-3; D is uncertain. This CDR3 has 12 residues. The V and J ends lost 3 bases and 4 bases respectively, with 7 bases between them. The germline V gene encodes CDR1 GTSNPN and CDR2 SVGIG (reference sequence). CDR3 nucleotides: TGTGCCTGGAGGCCCCCGGGAAACACCATATATTTT. Amino acids: CAWRPPGNTIYF.

J is TRBJ1-1 and V is TRBV28; D not certain. The V gene's germline CDR1 is MDHEN and CDR2 SYDVKM. This CDR3 is built from 13 residues. Deletions cut 5 bases from V and 1 base from J, with 8 bases between. The CDR3: CASSPAGNTEAFF. The CDR3 DNA sequence: TGTGCCAGCAGTCCGGCGGGGAACACTGAAGCTTTCTTT.

This clone was counted once. CDR3 loop: CAGAEGGRNYGYTF. The CDR3 nucleotides read TGTGCCGGAGCCGAGGGGGGCCGGAACTATGGCTACACCTTC. The chain joins TRBV28 to TRBJ1-2; the D gene is possibly TRBD1 (6 bases). Trimming pared 11 bases from V and 2 bases from J, leaving 18 bases between. Per germline, CDR1 MDHEN and CDR2 SYDVKM. The CDR3 has 14 residues.

The V call is TRBV4-1, the J call TRBJ2-7; TRBD1 matches at 9 bases. This CDR3 spans 17 amino acids. V lost 3 bases to trimming and J lost 3 bases; unmatched junction nucleotides: 12. Germline CDR1 is MGHRA and CDR2 is YSYEKL. The CDR3 sequence is CASSQRYRDRVNYEQYF. CDR3 in DNA: TGCGCCAGCAGCCAGAGATACCGGGACAGGGTGAACTACGAGCAGTACTTC.

The chain recombines TRBV4-3 with TRBJ2-2, with D perhaps TRBD2 (7 bases). Germline V gene data show CDR1 as LGHNA and CDR2 as YSLEER. The V end was cut by 0 bases, the J end by 3 bases, with 17 bases between. The CDR3 is 18 residues long. The CDR3 DNA reads TGCGCCAGCAGCCAAGATCGAAGCGGGACATACTACACCGGGGAGCTGTTTTTT. Protein product: CASSQDRSGTYYTGELFF.

This chain connects TRBV19 to TRBJ2-5; D not certain. V was shortened by 3 bases and J by 5 bases, with 16 bases between the two germline ends. The CDR3 is 15 amino acids. Germline V gene lookup returns CDR1 LNHDA and CDR2 SQIVND (reference sequence). In DNA form, the CDR3 reads TGTGCCAGTAGTATTTCCAGCGAAAATACGGAGACCCAGTACTTC. Residues: CASSISSENTETQYF. Full variable domain (missing parts from reference TRBV19 and TRBJ2-5): DGGITQSPKYLFRKEGQNVTLSCEQNLNHDAMYWYRQDPGQGLRLIYYSQIVNDFQKGDIAEGYSVSREKKESFPLTVTSAQKNPTAFYLCASSISSENTETQYFGPGTRLLVL.

This clone was detected only once. This chain connects TRBV5-1 to TRBJ2-3, with a weak D call TRBD2 (5 bases). Deletions cut 4 bases from V and 0 bases from J, with 15 bases between. From germline, CDR1 is SGHRS and CDR2 YFSETQ. The CDR3 consists of 16 residues. In DNA form, the CDR3 reads TGCGCCAGCAGCGTGCGGGTACGAACAAGCACAGATACGCAGTATTTT. Its protein is CASSVRVRTSTDTQYF.

This clone was seen just once. This chain uses TRBV7-9 with TRBJ2-3; D might be TRBD1 (6 bases). Trimming cost V 2 bases and J 1 base, with 13 bases left between them. The length of the CDR3 is 16 residues. CDR1 is SEHNR and CDR2 is FQNEAQ in the germline V gene (reference sequence). The CDR3 is CASSLIQGFGTDTQYF. CDR3 coding DNA: TGTGCCAGCAGCTTAATACAGGGATTCGGCACAGATACGCAGTATTTT.

This chain uses TRBV7-6 with TRBJ2-7; TRBD1 agrees at 10 bases. Germline trimming cut 5 bases from V and 0 bases from J; bases unmatched to any gene: 7. The CDR3 consists of 16 residues. Germline CDR1 and CDR2: SGHVS and FNYEAQ. The DNA for the CDR3 is TGTGCCAGCAGCGAAGCGGGACAGGGGATCTCCTACGAGCAGTACTTC. Protein sequence: CASSEAGQGISYEQYF.

This chain joins TRBV28 and TRBJ2-3, with D perhaps matching TRBD2 (6 bases). This CDR3 has 16 residues. V was clipped by 8 bases and J by 1 base, with 19 bases between them. From germline, CDR1 is MDHEN and CDR2 SYDVKM. The CDR3 loop is CASDYYPAGGTDTQYF. The CDR3 DNA follows: TGTGCCAGCGACTACTATCCAGCGGGCGGCACAGATACGCAGTATTTT. The full variable domain, with the rest looked up from reference TRBV28 and TRBJ2-3, is DVKVTQSSRYLVKRTGEKVFLECVQDMDHENMFWYRQDPGLGLRLIYFSYDVKMKEKGDIPEGYSVSREKKERFSLILESASTNQTSMYLCASDYYPAGGTDTQYFGPGTRLTVL.

This clone appeared once. The identical CDR3 is also encoded by other nucleotide sequences in the sample. This chain links TRBV6-5 with TRBJ2-2, with a tentative D call TRBD2 (7 bases). This CDR3 region has 14 residues. CDR1 and CDR2 (germline): MNHEY, SVGAGI. Trimming cost V 0 bases and J 8 bases, with 10 bases left between them. In nucleotides, the CDR3 is TGTGCCAGCAGTTACTCGGGGGGGGCTGGGGAGCTGTTTTTT. Translating it yields CASSYSGGAGELFF.

The gene calls are TRBV7-9 and TRBJ1-2; D not resolved. V lost 0 bases to trimming and J lost 4 bases, with 6 bases between them. The CDR3 consists of 13 residues. The germline gives CDR1 SEHNR, CDR2 FQNEAQ (reference sequence). This CDR3 reads CASSLADGYGYTF. For the CDR3, the DNA is TGTGCCAGCAGCTTAGCGGATGGCTATGGCTACACCTTC.

The chain is built from TRBV19 and TRBJ2-7; D uncertain. This CDR3 is built from 13 residues. V gave up 5 bases and J gave up 3 bases, with 11 bases separating them. CDR1 is LNHDA, CDR2 SQIVND, per germline (reference sequence). The CDR3 is CASSHPEDYEQYF. CDR3 sequence (DNA): TGTGCCAGTAGTCACCCCGAGGACTACGAGCAGTACTTC.

The chain has TRBV28 and TRBJ2-3; 15 bases map to TRBD2. The V gene's germline CDR1 is MDHEN and CDR2 SYDVKM. CDR3 size: 20 residues. The V segment lost 5 bases and the J segment 4 bases; nucleotides outside the gene matches: 16. The CDR3 here is CASSRGLAGGPGGLSDTQYF. Here the CDR3 DNA reads TGTGCCAGCAGTCGCGGACTAGCGGGAGGGCCGGGCGGTTTATCAGATACGCAGTATTTT. The full variable domain, in which reference TRBV28 and TRBJ2-3 provide the parts outside the CDR3, is DVKVTQSSRYLVKRTGEKVFLECVQDMDHENMFWYRQDPGLGLRLIYFSYDVKMKEKGDIPEGYSVSREKKERFSLILESASTNQTSMYLCASSRGLAGGPGGLSDTQYFGPGTRLTVL.